These T cell receptor beta chains were read from a single sample in a study of shared clonotypes between healthy human individuals. Here immunoSEQ multiplex PCR was the method, and the copy in TCRdb shows in-frame clones only, minus some. The sample holds under 650,000 clones; 95% to 97% are singletons and the top ten take approximately 0.06%. Sequenced sample: naive CD4+ T cells sorted from blood. The receptor set was obtained from a woman in her twenties or thirties in good health. Both conserved end residues are part of each CDR3. D genes are given only for firm matches. Clone size, where shown, is once, few, many, or a class for clones that have expanded.

D: NA; size: NA; J: TRBJ1-3; V: TRBV19; DNA: TGTGCCAGTAGTAGACGGAAGGACATCCCCTCTGGAAACACCATATATTTT; CDR3: CASSRRKDIPSGNTIYF
D: TRBD2; size: NA; J: TRBJ2-5; V: TRBV7-7; DNA: TGTGCCAGCAGCCTGGGACTAGCGGGAGTAGAGACCCAGTACTTC; CDR3: CASSLGLAGVETQYF
D: NA; size: NA; J: TRBJ1-3; V: TRBV11-2; DNA: TGTGCCAGCAGCCGAAGAGTAACAGGAGTCGGAAACACCATATATTTT; CDR3: CASSRRVTGVGNTIYF
D: TRBD1; size: NA; J: TRBJ2-7; V: TRBV5-1; DNA: TGCGCCAGCCGGACAGGGGCGACCTCCTACGAGCAGTACTTC; CDR3: CASRTGATSYEQYF
D: NA; size: NA; J: TRBJ2-2; V: TRBV5-1; DNA: TGCGCCAGCAGCTCGACAGGGAACACCGGGGAGCTGTTTTTT; CDR3: CASSSTGNTGELFF
D: TRBD1; size: NA; J: TRBJ2-7; V: TRBV4-1; DNA: TGCGCCAGCAGCCAAGGGACAGGCATCTCCTACGAGCAGTACTTC; CDR3: CASSQGTGISYEQYF
D: NA; size: NA; J: TRBJ1-2; V: TRBV7-9; DNA: TGTGCCAGCAACCGGCAGGTGGGGTCAGGCTATGGCTACACCTTC; CDR3: CASNRQVGSGYGYTF
D: TRBD2; size: NA; J: TRBJ2-1; V: TRBV5-1; DNA: TGCGCCAGCAGGTTCCTCCCCCTGACGGGGGGAAATGAGCAGTTCTTC; CDR3: CASRFLPLTGGNEQFF
D: TRBD1; size: NA; J: TRBJ2-7; V: TRBV5-1; DNA: TGCGCCAGCAGCTTGGATCATAGGGGGCAGATCGAGCAGTACTTC; CDR3: CASSLDHRGQIEQYF
D: NA; size: NA; J: TRBJ2-1; V: TRBV2; DNA: TGTGCCAGCAGGGGCCCGAGCAAGTACAATGAGCAGTTCTTC; CDR3: CASRGPSKYNEQFF
D: TRBD1; size: NA; J: TRBJ1-4; V: TRBV10-1; DNA: TGCGCCAGCAGTGAGCTCCGGGACAGTAATGAAAAACTGTTTTTT; CDR3: CASSELRDSNEKLFF
D: NA; size: NA; J: TRBJ2-1; V: TRBV6-4; DNA: TGTGCCAGCAGTTCCGGGACACGGGATTACAATGAGCAGTTCTTC; CDR3: CASSSGTRDYNEQFF
D: TRBD1; size: NA; J: TRBJ1-2; V: TRBV27; DNA: TGTGCCAGCAGTCGGACAGGGTTCAATGGCTACACCTTC; CDR3: CASSRTGFNGYTF
D: NA; size: NA; J: TRBJ1-5; V: TRBV28; DNA: TGTGCCAGCAGTGGGAATCAGCCCCAGCATTTT; CDR3: CASSGNQPQHF
D: NA; size: NA; J: TRBJ2-5; V: TRBV11-2; DNA: TGTGCCAGCAGCCAACTCAGAGAAGAGACCCAGTACTTC; CDR3: CASSQLREETQYF
D: TRBD2; size: NA; J: TRBJ2-7; V: TRBV5-4; DNA: TGTGCCAGCAGCTTGGGAGGGACTAGCGGGAGGAACTACGAGCAGTACTTC; CDR3: CASSLGGTSGRNYEQYF
D: NA; size: once; J: TRBJ2-7; V: TRBV7-2; DNA: TGTGCCAGCAGCGTAACCTACGAGCAGTACTTC; CDR3: CASSVTYEQYF
D: TRBD2; size: once; J: TRBJ2-7; V: TRBV5-1; DNA: TGCGCCAGCAGCTTGGGAGGGACTAGCGGATGGAACGAGCAGTACTTC; CDR3: CASSLGGTSGWNEQYF
D: TRBD2; size: NA; J: TRBJ2-7; V: TRBV2; DNA: TGTGCCAGCAGTGAAGTGGGCGGGAGGGGTGACTACGAGCAGTACTTC; CDR3: CASSEVGGRGDYEQYF
D: TRBD2; size: NA; J: TRBJ2-5; V: TRBV18; DNA: TGTGCCAGCTCACCAGGGGAGGGTGACCAGAAGAGAGGGTACTTC; CDR3: CASSPGEGDQKRGYF
D: TRBD2; size: NA; J: TRBJ2-7; V: TRBV7-6; DNA: TGTGCCAGCAGCCGCCAAAGCGGGAGATACGAGCAGTACTTC; CDR3: CASSRQSGRYEQYF
D: NA; size: NA; J: TRBJ2-7; V: TRBV10-3; DNA: TGTGCCATCAGTCTACAGGGAAATACGGACGAGCAGTACTTC; CDR3: CAISLQGNTDEQYF
D: TRBD2; size: NA; J: TRBJ2-5; V: TRBV7-2; DNA: TGTGCCAGCAGCTTAAGCCTAGCGGATCAAGAGACCCAGTACTTC; CDR3: CASSLSLADQETQYF
D: TRBD1; size: NA; J: TRBJ2-1; V: TRBV7-9; DNA: TGTGCCAGCAGCCATCTCGGGACAGGGGACAATGAGCAGTTCTTC; CDR3: CASSHLGTGDNEQFF
D: TRBD1; size: NA; J: TRBJ1-1; V: TRBV19; DNA: TGTGCCAGTACCGACAGGGGGCGGAACACTGAAGCTTTCTTT; CDR3: CASTDRGRNTEAFF